This T cell receptor (beta chain) stems from a study of cytomegalovirus exposure and HLA in healthy donors. Looking at the study overall: Among the approximately 400 genotyped donors, 81% were placed in the Caucasian-associated ancestry cluster.

To note about this clone: The antigen remains undetermined.

This CDR3 comprises 15 residues. V trimming: 7 bases; J trimming: 4 bases; junction bases outside the gene matches: 11. Germline lookup yields CDR1 SGHVS and CDR2 FQNEAQ. PCR used 60 Vbeta primers and 13 Jbeta primers. Sequenced by immunoSEQ multiplex PCR; TCRdb stores in-frame clones only, minus some. The sample has some 100,000 clones, around 77% seen once. General study findings and limits: Cytomegalovirus-associated status was assigned to approximately 160 TCR beta chains. A missense variant in DCLRE1C was later tied to TCR beta V- and J-gene trimming.

Sample: PBMCs. This TCR derives from a man aged 50 to 59 in good health and CMV-seropositive. The gene calls are TRBV7-8 and TRBJ2-5; TRBD1 aligns across 8 bases. The CDR3 loop is CASTLTGAPRETQYF. The DNA for the CDR3 is TGTGCCAGCACGCTGACAGGGGCCCCGAGAGAGACCCAGTACTTC.